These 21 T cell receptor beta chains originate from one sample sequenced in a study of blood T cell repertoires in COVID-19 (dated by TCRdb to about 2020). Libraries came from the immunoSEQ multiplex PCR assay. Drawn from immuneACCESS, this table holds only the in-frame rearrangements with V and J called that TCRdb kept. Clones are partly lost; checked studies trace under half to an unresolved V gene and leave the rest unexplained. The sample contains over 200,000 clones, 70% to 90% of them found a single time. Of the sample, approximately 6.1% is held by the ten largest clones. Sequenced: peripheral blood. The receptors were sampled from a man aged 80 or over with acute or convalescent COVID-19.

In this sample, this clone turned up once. Here the CDR3 reads CASSLGTSGAFQETQYF. The CDR3 DNA reads TGTGCCAGCAGCCTCGGGACTAGCGGCGCTTTCCAAGAGACCCAGTACTTC. The V gene is TRBV9, the J gene TRBJ2-5; 11 nucleotides match TRBD2. This CDR3 spans 17 amino acids. The V gene end was trimmed by 4 bases and the J gene end by 1 base; junction bases not matched to a gene: 9. In germline, CDR1 is SGDLS, CDR2 YYNGEE.

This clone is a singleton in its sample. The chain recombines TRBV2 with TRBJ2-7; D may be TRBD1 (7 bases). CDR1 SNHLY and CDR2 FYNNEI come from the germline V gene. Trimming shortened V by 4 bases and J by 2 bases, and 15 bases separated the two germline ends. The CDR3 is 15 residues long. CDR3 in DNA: TGTGCCAGCAGTGGTTCAGGGGGGTTCCCCTACGAGCAGTACTTC. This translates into CASSGSGGFPYEQYF. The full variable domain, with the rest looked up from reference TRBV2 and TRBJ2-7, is EPEVTQTPSHQVTQMGQEVILRCVPISNHLYFYWYRQILGQKVEFLVSFYNNEISEKSEIFDDQFSVERPDGSNFTLKIRSTKLEDSAMYFCASSGSGGFPYEQYFGPGTRLTVT.

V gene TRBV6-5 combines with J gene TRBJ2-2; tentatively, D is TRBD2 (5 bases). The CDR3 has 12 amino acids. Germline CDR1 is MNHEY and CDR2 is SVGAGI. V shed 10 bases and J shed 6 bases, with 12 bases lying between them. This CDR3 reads CATESEAGELFF. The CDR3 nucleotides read TGTGCCACCGAGTCGGAGGCCGGGGAGCTGTTTTTT.

The chain's CDR3 is CASTGPGASGYGYTF. The CDR3 DNA follows: TGTGCCAGCACTGGGCCGGGAGCCAGTGGGTATGGCTACACCTTC. The chain combines TRBV28 with TRBJ1-2; D remains unclear. The length of the CDR3 is 15 residues. Trimming took 7 bases from V and 5 from J, leaving 20 bases between them. Germline values: CDR1 MDHEN, CDR2 SYDVKM.

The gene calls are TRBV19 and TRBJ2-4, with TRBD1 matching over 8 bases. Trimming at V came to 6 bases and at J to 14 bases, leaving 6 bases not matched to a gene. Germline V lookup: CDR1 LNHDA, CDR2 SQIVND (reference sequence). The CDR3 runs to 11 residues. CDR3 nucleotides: TGTGCCAGTAGCCACCGGGACAGGAAGTACTTC. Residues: CASSHRDRKYF.

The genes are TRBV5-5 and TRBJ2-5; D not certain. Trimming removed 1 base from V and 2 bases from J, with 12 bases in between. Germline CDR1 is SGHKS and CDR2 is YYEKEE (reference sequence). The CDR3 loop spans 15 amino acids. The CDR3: CASSLMQVLQETQYF. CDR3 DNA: TGTGCCAGCAGCTTGATGCAGGTGCTTCAAGAGACCCAGTACTTC. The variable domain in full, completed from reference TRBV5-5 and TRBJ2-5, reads DAGVTQSPTHLIKTRGQQVTLRCSPISGHKSVSWYQQVLGQGPQFIFQYYEKEERGRGNFPDRFSARQFPNYSSELNVNALLLGDSALYLCASSLMQVLQETQYFGPGTRLLVL.

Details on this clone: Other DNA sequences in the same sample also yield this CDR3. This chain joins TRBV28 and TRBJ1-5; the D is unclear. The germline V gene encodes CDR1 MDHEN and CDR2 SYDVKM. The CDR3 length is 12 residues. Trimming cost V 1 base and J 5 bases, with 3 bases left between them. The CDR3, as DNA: TGTGCCAGCAGTTTATTATATCAGCCCCAGCATTTT. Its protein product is CASSLLYQPQHF.

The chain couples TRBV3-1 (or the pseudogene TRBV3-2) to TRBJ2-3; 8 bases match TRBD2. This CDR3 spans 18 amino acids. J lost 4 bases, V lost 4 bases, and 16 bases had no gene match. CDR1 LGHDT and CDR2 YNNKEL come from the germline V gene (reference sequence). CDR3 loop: CASSLGSGIGLQPDTQYF. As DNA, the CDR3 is TGTGCCAGCAGCCTTGGTAGCGGGATAGGACTCCAGCCAGATACGCAGTATTTT.

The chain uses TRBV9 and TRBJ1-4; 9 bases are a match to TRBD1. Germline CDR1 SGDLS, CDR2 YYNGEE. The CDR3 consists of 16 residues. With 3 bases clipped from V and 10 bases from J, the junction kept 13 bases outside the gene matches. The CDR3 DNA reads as TGTGCCAGCAGCGCAGAGCCGGGACAGGGAAGGGGAAAACTGTTTTTT. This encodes CASSAEPGQGRGKLFF.

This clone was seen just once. Written as DNA, the CDR3 is TGTGCCTGGATCCGGTACTCCACTGAAGCTTTCTTT. This codes for CAWIRYSTEAFF. The V and J genes are TRBV30 and TRBJ1-1; no clear D. CDR1 and CDR2 (germline): GTSNPN, SVGIG (reference sequence). Trimming shortened V by 4 bases and J by 4 bases, and 10 bases separated the two germline ends. The CDR3 is 12 residues long.

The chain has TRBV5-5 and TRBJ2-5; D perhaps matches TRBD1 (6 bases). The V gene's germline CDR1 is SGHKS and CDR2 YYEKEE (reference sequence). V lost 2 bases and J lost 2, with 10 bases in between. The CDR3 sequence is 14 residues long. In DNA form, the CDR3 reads TGTGCCAGCAGCTTCCGCGGACAGCAAGAGACCCAGTACTTC. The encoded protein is CASSFRGQQETQYF.

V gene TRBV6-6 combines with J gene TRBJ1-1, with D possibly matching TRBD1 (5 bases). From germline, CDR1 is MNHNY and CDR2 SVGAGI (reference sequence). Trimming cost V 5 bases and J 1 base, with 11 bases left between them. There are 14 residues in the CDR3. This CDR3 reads CASSGPTENTEAFF. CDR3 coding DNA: TGTGCCAGCAGTGGGCCGACAGAGAACACTGAAGCTTTCTTT.

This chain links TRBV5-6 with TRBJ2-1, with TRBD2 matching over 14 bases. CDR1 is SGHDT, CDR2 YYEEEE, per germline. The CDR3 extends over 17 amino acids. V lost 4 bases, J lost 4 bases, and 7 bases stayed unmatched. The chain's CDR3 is CASSLRTSGRRYNEQFF. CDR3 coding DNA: TGTGCCAGCAGCCTAAGGACTAGCGGGAGGCGATACAATGAGCAGTTCTTC. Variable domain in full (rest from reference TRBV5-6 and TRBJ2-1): DAGVTQSPTHLIKTRGQQVTLRCSPKSGHDTVSWYQQALGQGPQFIFQYYEEEERQRGNFPDRFSGHQFPNYSSELNVNALLLGDSALYLCASSLRTSGRRYNEQFFGPGTRLTVL.

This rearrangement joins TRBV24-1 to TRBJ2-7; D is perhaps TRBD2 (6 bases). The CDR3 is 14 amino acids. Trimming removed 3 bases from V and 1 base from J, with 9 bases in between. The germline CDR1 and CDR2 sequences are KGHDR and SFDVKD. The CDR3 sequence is CATSDGDSSYEQYF. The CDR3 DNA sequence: TGTGCCACCAGTGATGGGGACTCTTCCTACGAGCAGTACTTC.

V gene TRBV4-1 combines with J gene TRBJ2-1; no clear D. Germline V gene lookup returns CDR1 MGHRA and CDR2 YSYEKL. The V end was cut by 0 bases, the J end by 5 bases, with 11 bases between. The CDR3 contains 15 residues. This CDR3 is CASSQEVFGNNEQFF. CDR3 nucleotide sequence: TGCGCCAGCAGCCAAGAGGTCTTTGGCAACAATGAGCAGTTCTTC.

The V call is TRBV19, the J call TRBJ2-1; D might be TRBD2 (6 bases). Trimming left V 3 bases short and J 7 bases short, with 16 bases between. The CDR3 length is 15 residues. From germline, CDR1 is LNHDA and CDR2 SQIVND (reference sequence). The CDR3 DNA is TGTGCCAGTAGTATTAGCGGAGGCAGGGTGAATGAGCAGTTCTTC. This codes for CASSISGGRVNEQFF.

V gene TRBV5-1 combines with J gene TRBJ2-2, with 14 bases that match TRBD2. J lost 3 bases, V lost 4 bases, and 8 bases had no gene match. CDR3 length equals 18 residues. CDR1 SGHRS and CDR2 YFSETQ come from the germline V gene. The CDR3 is CASSPGWGLAGDTGELFF. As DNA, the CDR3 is TGCGCCAGCAGCCCCGGCTGGGGACTAGCGGGAGACACCGGGGAGCTGTTTTTT.

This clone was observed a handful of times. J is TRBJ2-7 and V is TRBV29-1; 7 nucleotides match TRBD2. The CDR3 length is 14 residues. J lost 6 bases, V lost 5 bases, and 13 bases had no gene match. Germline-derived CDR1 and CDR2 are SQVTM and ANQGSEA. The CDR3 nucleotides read TGCAGCGTTATGTGGCGGGAGACATCCGGCGAGCAGTACTTC. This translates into CSVMWRETSGEQYF.

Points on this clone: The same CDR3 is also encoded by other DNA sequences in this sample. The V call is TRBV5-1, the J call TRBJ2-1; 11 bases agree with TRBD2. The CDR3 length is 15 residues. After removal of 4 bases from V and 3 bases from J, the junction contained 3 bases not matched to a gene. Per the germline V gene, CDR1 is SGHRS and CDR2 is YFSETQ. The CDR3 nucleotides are TGCGCCAGCAGCCCCACTAGCGGGAGCTACAATGAGCAGTTCTTC. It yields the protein CASSPTSGSYNEQFF.

The CDR3 DNA follows: TGTGCCTGGCGGGCCCAGGGATCTGAAGCTTTCTTT. Translating it yields CAWRAQGSEAFF. This sequence joins TRBV30 and TRBJ1-1; TRBD1 might be the D (5 bases). The CDR3 extends over 12 amino acids. Trimming cost V 5 bases and J 6 bases, with 13 bases left between them. CDR1 is GTSNPN, CDR2 SVGIG, per germline (reference sequence).

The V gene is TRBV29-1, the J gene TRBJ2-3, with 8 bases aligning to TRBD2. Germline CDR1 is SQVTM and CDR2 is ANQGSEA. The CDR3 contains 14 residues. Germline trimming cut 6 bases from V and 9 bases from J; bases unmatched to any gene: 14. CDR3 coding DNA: TGCAGCGTCGATCCACTAGCGGCCAAGGGGACGCAGTATTTT. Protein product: CSVDPLAAKGTQYF.